There are a few counts of the clone carrying this TCR beta chain. These data belong to a study of T-cell memory formation after mild COVID-19. TCRdb called the 5' RACE reads again in MiXCR, with one record for every CDR3 protein. The sample shows nearly 200,000 distinct CDR3 sequences, about a sixth of them seen only once. The length of the CDR3 is 16 residues. V dropped 6 bases and J dropped 2; count of bases not matched to a gene: 7. The sequenced sample was PBMCs or a T cell subset sorted from them (not recorded which). The receptor was isolated from an adult woman who had mild COVID-19 (a few samples of this study predate the infection). Cell type and time point are not known. This chain joins TRBV12-3 or TRBV12-4 and TRBJ2-1; 10 bases are a match to TRBD2. This CDR3 is CASRRISGGPYNEQFF. The CDR3 nucleotides are TGTGCCAGCAGACGAATTAGCGGGGGGCCCTACAATGAGCAGTTCTTC.